A single TCR beta chain is shown here with its context. Its target is unknown. Cell sorting via CD45RO/CCR7/CD25/CD127/CD95/CD27 was performed to obtain CD4+ naive, central memory, regulatory and stem cell-like memory cells. Every isolated RNA sample was fully reverse transcribed, so sequencing captured expressed TCRB transcripts. Using immunoSEQ multiplex PCR, the repertoire was profiled, and TCRdb retains in-frame clones only, with some absent. Of hundreds of thousands of clones in the sample, roughly 15% were seen once. V lost 6 bases and J 0 bases, leaving 11 bases between the germline ends. CDR1 and CDR2 from the germline V gene are SNHLY and FYNNEI. The length of the CDR3 is 14 residues. The data belong to a study of beta chain features in type 1 diabetes. Findings of the study overall: A moderate, significant TCRB CDR3 shortening appeared in type 1 diabetes across four CD4+ subsets. Here, the possible influence of HLA type (on TCRB rearrangement) remained unresolved. Patients with type 1 diabetes showed fewer VDJ junction insertions and more deletions.

The TCR originated in a man younger than 35 in good health. The gene calls are TRBV2 and TRBJ1-2; D gene unclear. Material for sequencing was naive CD4+ T cells from blood. CDR3 DNA sequence: TGTGCCAGCAGCATTAGTTTTGCTAACTATGGCTACACCTTC. Encoded protein: CASSISFANYGYTF.